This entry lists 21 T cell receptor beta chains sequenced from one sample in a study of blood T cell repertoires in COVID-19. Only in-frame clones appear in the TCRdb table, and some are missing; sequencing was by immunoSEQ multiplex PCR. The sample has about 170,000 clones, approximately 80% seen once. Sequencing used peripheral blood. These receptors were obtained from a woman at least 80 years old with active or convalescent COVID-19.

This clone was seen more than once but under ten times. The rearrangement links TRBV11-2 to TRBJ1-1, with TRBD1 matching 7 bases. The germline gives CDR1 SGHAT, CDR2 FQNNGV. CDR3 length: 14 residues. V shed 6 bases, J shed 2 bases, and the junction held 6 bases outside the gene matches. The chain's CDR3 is CASSRTGLNTEAFF. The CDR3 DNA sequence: TGTGCCAGCAGTCGGACAGGCCTAAACACTGAAGCTTTCTTT.

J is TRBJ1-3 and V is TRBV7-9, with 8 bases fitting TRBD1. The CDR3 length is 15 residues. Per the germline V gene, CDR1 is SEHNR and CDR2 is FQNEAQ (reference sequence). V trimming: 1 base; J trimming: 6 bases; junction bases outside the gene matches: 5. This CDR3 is CASSLVAGGENTIYF. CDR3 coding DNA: TGTGCCAGCAGCTTAGTGGCAGGGGGCGAAAACACCATATATTTT. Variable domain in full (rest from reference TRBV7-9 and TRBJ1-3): DTGVSQNPRHKITKRGQNVTFRCDPISEHNRLYWYRQTLGQGPEFLTYFQNEAQLEKSRLLSDRFSAERPKGSFSTLEIQRTEQGDSAMYLCASSLVAGGENTIYFGEGSWLTVV.

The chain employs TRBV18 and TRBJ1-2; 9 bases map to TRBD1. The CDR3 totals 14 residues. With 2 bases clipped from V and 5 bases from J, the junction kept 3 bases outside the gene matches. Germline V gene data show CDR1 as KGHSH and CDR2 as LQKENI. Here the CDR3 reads CASSPTGTGYGYTF. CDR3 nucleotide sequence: TGTGCCAGCTCACCAACCGGGACAGGGTATGGCTACACCTTC. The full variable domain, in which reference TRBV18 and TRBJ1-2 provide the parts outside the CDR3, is NAGVMQNPRHLVRRRGQEARLRCSPMKGHSHVYWYRQLPEEGLKFMVYLQKENIIDESGMPKERFSAEFPKEGPSILRIQQVVRGDSAAYFCASSPTGTGYGYTFGSGTRLTVV.

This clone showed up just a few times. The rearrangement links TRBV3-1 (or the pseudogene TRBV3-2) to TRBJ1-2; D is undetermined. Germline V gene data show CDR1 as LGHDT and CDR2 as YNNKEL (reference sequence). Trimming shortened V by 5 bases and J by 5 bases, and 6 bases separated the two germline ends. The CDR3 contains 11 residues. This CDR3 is CASSSLYGYTF. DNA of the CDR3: TGTGCCAGCAGCTCACTGTATGGCTACACCTTC.

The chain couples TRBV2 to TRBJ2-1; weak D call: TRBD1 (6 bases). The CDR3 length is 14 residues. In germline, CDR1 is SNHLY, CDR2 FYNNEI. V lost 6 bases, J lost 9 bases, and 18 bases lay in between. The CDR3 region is CASRESGAKGEQFF. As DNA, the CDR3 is TGTGCCAGCAGGGAGTCAGGGGCCAAGGGTGAGCAGTTCTTC.

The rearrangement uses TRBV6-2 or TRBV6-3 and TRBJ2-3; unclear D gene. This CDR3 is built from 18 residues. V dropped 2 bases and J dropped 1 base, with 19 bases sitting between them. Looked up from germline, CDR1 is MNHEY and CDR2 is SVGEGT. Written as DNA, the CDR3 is TGTGCCAGCAGTTACACCGGGTCCCGTTTATCCGGCACAGATACGCAGTATTTT. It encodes CASSYTGSRLSGTDTQYF.

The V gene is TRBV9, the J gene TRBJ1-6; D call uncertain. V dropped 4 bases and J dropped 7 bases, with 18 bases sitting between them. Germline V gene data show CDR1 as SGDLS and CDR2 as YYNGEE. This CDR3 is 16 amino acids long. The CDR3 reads CASSSRPSGPNSPLHF. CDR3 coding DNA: TGTGCCAGCAGCTCACGCCCCTCGGGTCCGAATTCACCCCTCCACTTT.

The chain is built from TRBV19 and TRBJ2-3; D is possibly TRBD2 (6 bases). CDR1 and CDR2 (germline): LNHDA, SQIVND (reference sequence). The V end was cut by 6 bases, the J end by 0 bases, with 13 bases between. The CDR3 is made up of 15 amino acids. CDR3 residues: CASSPGDASTDTQYF. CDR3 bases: TGTGCCAGTAGCCCGGGGGACGCTAGCACAGATACGCAGTATTTT.

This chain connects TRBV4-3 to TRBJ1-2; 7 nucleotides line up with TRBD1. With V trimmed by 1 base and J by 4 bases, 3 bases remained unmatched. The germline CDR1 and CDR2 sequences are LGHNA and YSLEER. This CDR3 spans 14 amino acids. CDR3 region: CASSQVPGGYGYTF. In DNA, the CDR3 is TGCGCCAGCAGCCAAGTTCCAGGGGGCTATGGCTACACCTTC.

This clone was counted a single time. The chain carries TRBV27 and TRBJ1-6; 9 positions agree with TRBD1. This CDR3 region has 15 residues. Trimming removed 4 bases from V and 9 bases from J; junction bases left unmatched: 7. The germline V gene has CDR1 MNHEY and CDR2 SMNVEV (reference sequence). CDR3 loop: CASSSSGTGPSPLHF. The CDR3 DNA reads TGTGCCAGCAGTTCCTCCGGGACAGGGCCTTCACCCCTCCACTTT.

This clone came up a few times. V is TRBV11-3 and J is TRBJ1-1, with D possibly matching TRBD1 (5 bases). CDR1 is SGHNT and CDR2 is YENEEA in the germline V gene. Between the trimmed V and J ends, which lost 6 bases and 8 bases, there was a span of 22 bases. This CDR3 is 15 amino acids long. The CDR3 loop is CASRKNQGYLREAFF. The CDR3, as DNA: TGTGCCAGCAGGAAAAACCAGGGCTACCTCAGGGAAGCTTTCTTT. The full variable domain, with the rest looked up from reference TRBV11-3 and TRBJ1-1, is EAGVVQSPRYKIIEKKQPVAFWCNPISGHNTLYWYLQNLGQGPELLIRYENEEAVDDSQLPKDRFSAERLKGVDSTLKIQPAELGDSAVYLCASRKNQGYLREAFFGQGTRLTVV.

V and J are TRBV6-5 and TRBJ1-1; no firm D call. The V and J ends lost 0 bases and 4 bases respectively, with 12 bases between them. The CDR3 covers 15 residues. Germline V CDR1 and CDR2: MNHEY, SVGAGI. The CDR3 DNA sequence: TGTGCCAGCAGTTACTCGAATAGGGCGGGCACTGAAGCTTTCTTT. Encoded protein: CASSYSNRAGTEAFF.

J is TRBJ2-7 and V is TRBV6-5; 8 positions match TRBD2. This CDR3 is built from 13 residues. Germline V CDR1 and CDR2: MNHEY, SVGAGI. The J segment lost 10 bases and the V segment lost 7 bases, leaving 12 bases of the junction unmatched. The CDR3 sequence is CASTADPGGGQYF. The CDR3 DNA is TGTGCCAGCACCGCAGACCCGGGGGGGGGTCAGTACTTC.

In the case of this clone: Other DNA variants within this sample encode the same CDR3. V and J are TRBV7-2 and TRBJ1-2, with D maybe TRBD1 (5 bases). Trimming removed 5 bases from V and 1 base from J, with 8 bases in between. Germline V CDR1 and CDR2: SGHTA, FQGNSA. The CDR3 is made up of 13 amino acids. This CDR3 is CASSPGFNYGYTF. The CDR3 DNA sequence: TGTGCCAGCAGCCCAGGGTTTAACTATGGCTACACCTTC.

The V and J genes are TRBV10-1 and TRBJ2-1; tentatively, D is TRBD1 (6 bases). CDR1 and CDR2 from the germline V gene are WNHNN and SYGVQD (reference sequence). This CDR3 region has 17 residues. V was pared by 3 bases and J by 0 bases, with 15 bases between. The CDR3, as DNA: TGCGCCAGCAGTGAAAGGATGGGGGCAGGCTCCTACAATGAGCAGTTCTTC. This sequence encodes CASSERMGAGSYNEQFF.

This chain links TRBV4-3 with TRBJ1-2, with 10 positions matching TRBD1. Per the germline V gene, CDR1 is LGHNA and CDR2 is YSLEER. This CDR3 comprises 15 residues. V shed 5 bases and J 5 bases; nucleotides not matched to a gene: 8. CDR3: CASSGRDRGKYGYTF. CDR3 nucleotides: TGCGCCAGCAGCGGCCGGGACAGGGGTAAATATGGCTACACCTTC.

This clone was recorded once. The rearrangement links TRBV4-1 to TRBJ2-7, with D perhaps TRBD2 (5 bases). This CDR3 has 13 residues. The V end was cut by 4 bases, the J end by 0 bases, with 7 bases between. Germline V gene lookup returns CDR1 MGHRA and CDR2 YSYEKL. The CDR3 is CASSPLASYEQYF. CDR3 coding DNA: TGCGCCAGCAGCCCCCTAGCCTCCTACGAGCAGTACTTC.

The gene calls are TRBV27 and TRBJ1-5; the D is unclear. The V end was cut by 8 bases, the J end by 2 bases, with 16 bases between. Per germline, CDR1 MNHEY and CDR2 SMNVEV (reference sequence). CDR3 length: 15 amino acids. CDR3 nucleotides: TGTGCCAGCCGGGTGGCGACGGGAGGCAATCAGCCCCAGCATTTT. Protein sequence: CASRVATGGNQPQHF.

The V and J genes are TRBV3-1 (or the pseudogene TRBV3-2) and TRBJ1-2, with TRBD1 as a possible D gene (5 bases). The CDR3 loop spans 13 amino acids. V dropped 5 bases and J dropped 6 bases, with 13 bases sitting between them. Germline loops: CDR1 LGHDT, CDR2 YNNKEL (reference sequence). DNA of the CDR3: TGTGCCAGCAGCATTAGGGGTGCTCATGGCTACACCTTC. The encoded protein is CASSIRGAHGYTF.

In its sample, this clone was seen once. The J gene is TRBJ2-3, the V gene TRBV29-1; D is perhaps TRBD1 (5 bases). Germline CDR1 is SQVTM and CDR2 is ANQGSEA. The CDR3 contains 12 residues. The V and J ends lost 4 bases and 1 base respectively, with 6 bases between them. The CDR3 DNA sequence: TGCAGCGTTGCACAGGGCACAGATACGCAGTATTTT. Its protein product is CSVAQGTDTQYF.

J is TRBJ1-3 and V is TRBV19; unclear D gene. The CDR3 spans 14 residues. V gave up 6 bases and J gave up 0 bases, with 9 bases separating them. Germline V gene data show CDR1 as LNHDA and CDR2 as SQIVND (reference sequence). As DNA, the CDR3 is TGTGCCAGTAGCCCTCTAGCCTCTGGAAACACCATATATTTT. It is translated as CASSPLASGNTIYF.